Presented here are 30 T cell receptor beta chains from one specimen sequenced in a study of graft-versus-host responses after intestinal transplantation. Profiling relied on immunoSEQ multiplex PCR, and the TCRdb table lists in-frame clones only, not all of them. The repertoire holds about 15,000 clones, with more than 30% as singletons. Responders labeled with CFSE (about 200,000) were plated with about 200,000 irradiated, violet-dye-labeled stimulators. This specimen was alloreactive CD8+ T cells from a mixed lymphocyte reaction culture, taken before intestinal transplant. Subset described: CFSE-low proliferating T cells sorted from approximately 6-day pre-transplant mixed lymphocyte reaction (GvH or HvG direction). The receptor set was obtained from a human patient who received an intestinal transplant.

This chain connects TRBV11-2 to TRBJ2-1, with 10 bases identical to TRBD2. Germline assignment: CDR1 SGHAT and CDR2 FQNNGV. V shed 1 base and J 8 bases; nucleotides not matched to a gene: 8. CDR3 length: 16 residues. The CDR3: CASSLAGLAARDEQFF. The DNA for the CDR3 is TGTGCCAGCAGCTTAGCCGGACTAGCGGCTCGCGATGAGCAGTTCTTC.

The rearrangement links TRBV7-2 to TRBJ2-3; 10 bases line up with TRBD2. With V trimmed by 5 bases and J by 5 bases, 7 bases remained unmatched. The CDR3 extends over 15 amino acids. The V gene's germline CDR1 is SGHTA and CDR2 FQGNSA. CDR3 DNA sequence: TGTGCCAGCAGCATGACTAGCGGGCGGCTAGATACGCAGTATTTT. It is translated as CASSMTSGRLDTQYF.

This clone has a handful of counts. This rearrangement joins TRBV11-1 to TRBJ2-5; possible D gene TRBD2, 5 bases. V gave up 6 bases and J gave up 9 bases, with 23 bases separating them. The germline V gene has CDR1 SGHAT and CDR2 FQDESV (reference sequence). The CDR3 consists of 15 residues. CDR3 region: CASSGQDPPSEAQYF. CDR3 in DNA: TGTGCCAGCAGTGGGCAGGACCCCCCTTCGGAGGCCCAGTACTTC. The full variable domain, completed using reference TRBV11-1 and TRBJ2-5, is EAEVAQSPRYKITEKSQAVAFWCDPISGHATLYWYRQILGQGPELLVQFQDESVVDDSQLPKDRFSAERLKGVDSTLKIQPAELGDSAMYLCASSGQDPPSEAQYFGPGTRLLVL.

The chain has TRBV7-9 and TRBJ2-1, with a possible D match to TRBD1 (6 bases). The CDR3 length is 17 residues. Germline V gives CDR1 SEHNR, CDR2 FQNEAQ (reference sequence). Trimming left V 1 base short and J 6 bases short, with 19 bases between. The DNA for the CDR3 is TGTGCCAGCAGCTTAGTCTTCGGACAGTCCGAAAGCAATGAGCAGTTCTTC. Amino acids: CASSLVFGQSESNEQFF.

Remarks on this clone: An end of the junction differs from the germline gene, which may be a read error. The genes are TRBV11-2 and TRBJ1-1; possible D gene TRBD1, 6 bases. Germline loops: CDR1 SGHAT, CDR2 FQNNGV. This CDR3 comprises 12 residues. CDR3 residues: CASSLSAGTHNF. The CDR3 DNA reads TGTGCCAGCAGCTTAAGTGCCGGGACACACAATTTT.

This clone was seen at least ten times. The CDR3 reads CASSLSADSSYEQYF. Here the CDR3 DNA reads TGTGCCAGCAGTTTATCGGCGGACAGCTCCTACGAGCAGTACTTC. This chain connects TRBV27 to TRBJ2-7; perhaps TRBD1 as D (6 bases). Looked up from germline, CDR1 is MNHEY and CDR2 is SMNVEV (reference sequence). The CDR3 runs to 15 residues. Trimming removed 0 bases from V and 0 bases from J, with 9 bases in between.

This clone is a singleton in its sample. The chain combines TRBV19 with TRBJ2-7; possible D gene TRBD2, 6 bases. CDR3 length: 15 residues. V was pared by 4 bases and J by 3 bases, with 16 bases between. Germline CDR1 and CDR2: LNHDA and SQIVND (reference sequence). In nucleotides, the CDR3 is TGTGCCAGTAGTAAGGAAGGGACTGATTTCTACGAGCAGTACTTC. This codes for CASSKEGTDFYEQYF. Based on the CDR3 plus reference TRBV19 and TRBJ2-7, the full variable domain is DGGITQSPKYLFRKEGQNVTLSCEQNLNHDAMYWYRQDPGQGLRLIYYSQIVNDFQKGDIAEGYSVSREKKESFPLTVTSAQKNPTAFYLCASSKEGTDFYEQYFGPGTRLTVT.

The chain combines TRBV4-1 with TRBJ2-4; TRBD1 matches 9 bases. The germline V gene has CDR1 MGHRA and CDR2 YSYEKL. CDR3 length equals 15 residues. After removal of 0 bases from V and 4 bases from J, the junction contained 1 base not matched to a gene. CDR3: CASSQEGQGKNIQYF. The CDR3 DNA follows: TGCGCCAGCAGCCAAGAGGGACAGGGTAAAAACATTCAGTACTTC.

This clone was observed a handful of times. V usage is TRBV4-1 and J usage is TRBJ2-3; 13 nucleotides agree with TRBD2. The CDR3 length is 17 residues. V dropped 8 bases and J dropped 6; count of bases not matched to a gene: 14. Germline CDR1 is MGHRA and CDR2 is YSYEKL. CDR3 in amino acids: CASRGTSGDPPRDTQYF. CDR3 coding DNA: TGCGCCAGCCGCGGGACTAGCGGGGATCCTCCTAGGGATACGCAGTATTTT.

This clone was seen a few times. The chain employs TRBV5-4 and TRBJ1-2; 7 nucleotides line up with TRBD1. This CDR3 is built from 15 residues. V shed 4 bases and J 7 bases; nucleotides not matched to a gene: 13. Germline-derived CDR1 and CDR2 are SGHNT and YYREEE (reference sequence). Written as DNA, the CDR3 is TGTGCCAGCAGCGCGACGTTAGGGGGCGAAATTGGCTACACCTTC. This encodes CASSATLGGEIGYTF.

This clone has a handful of counts. The V gene is TRBV19, the J gene TRBJ2-3; possible D gene TRBD1, 5 bases. The V end was cut by 3 bases, the J end by 2 bases, with 12 bases between. The CDR3 length is 15 residues. Per the germline V gene, CDR1 is LNHDA and CDR2 is SQIVND (reference sequence). CDR3 nucleotide sequence: TGTGCCAGTAGTATGCTGTCAGGGTTCACAGATACGCAGTATTTT. Protein product: CASSMLSGFTDTQYF. Together with reference TRBV19 and TRBJ2-3, the CDR3 gives the full variable domain: DGGITQSPKYLFRKEGQNVTLSCEQNLNHDAMYWYRQDPGQGLRLIYYSQIVNDFQKGDIAEGYSVSREKKESFPLTVTSAQKNPTAFYLCASSMLSGFTDTQYFGPGTRLTVL.

Only a few counts were recorded for this clone. V and J are TRBV5-1 and TRBJ2-3; 8 nucleotides line up with TRBD1. This CDR3 is 14 amino acids long. Germline V gene lookup returns CDR1 SGHRS and CDR2 YFSETQ. The V segment lost 9 bases and the J segment 1 base; nucleotides outside the gene matches: 7. The CDR3 coding sequence is TGCGCCACCTCCCCGGGACAGGGCACAGATACGCAGTATTTT. Translation: CATSPGQGTDTQYF.

The chain uses TRBV2 and TRBJ1-2, with D hard to call. CDR3 size: 16 residues. V shed 3 bases and J shed 6 bases, with 20 bases lying between them. Looked up from germline, CDR1 is SNHLY and CDR2 is FYNNEI. CDR3 DNA sequence: TGTGCCAGCAGTGACCTAGGCCCCCCAGCTCGGGATGGCTACACCTTC. This codes for CASSDLGPPARDGYTF.

The V gene is TRBV6-5, the J gene TRBJ2-3; D possibly corresponds to TRBD1 (5 bases). The V gene lost 2 bases and the J gene lost 4 bases, with 10 bases spanning the gap. This CDR3 is 14 amino acids long. CDR1 is MNHEY, CDR2 SVGAGI, per germline. CDR3 region: CASSYGQGSDTQYF. Here the CDR3 DNA reads TGTGCCAGCAGTTACGGGCAGGGATCAGATACGCAGTATTTT.

This chain connects TRBV7-9 to TRBJ2-7; D perhaps matches TRBD2 (5 bases). CDR1 SEHNR and CDR2 FQNEAQ come from the germline V gene (reference sequence). The CDR3 consists of 13 residues. V dropped 5 bases and J dropped 2 bases, with 10 bases sitting between them. The CDR3, as DNA: TGTGCCAGCAGCCGATCCGGGACCTACGAGCAGTACTTC. It codes for CASSRSGTYEQYF.

As regards this clone: This same CDR3 is encoded by further DNA sequences in the sample. J is TRBJ1-2 and V is TRBV6-5; TRBD1 might be the D (5 bases). The CDR3 spans 14 residues. The germline CDR1 and CDR2 sequences are MNHEY and SVGAGI. Trimming removed 0 bases at V and 10 bases at J, with 15 bases between. The CDR3 coding sequence is TGTGCCAGCAGTTACTCCGGGACGGGAGGGGACTACACCTTC. Translated: CASSYSGTGGDYTF.

J is TRBJ2-7 and V is TRBV7-2, with D possibly matching TRBD1 (5 bases). The ends were cut back, 5 bases at V and 4 bases at J, with 12 bases in the middle. This CDR3 region has 13 residues. The germline V gene has CDR1 SGHTA and CDR2 FQGNSA. In DNA, the CDR3 is TGTGCCAGCAGCCTGTACAAGGGGTACGAGCAGTACTTC. It yields the protein CASSLYKGYEQYF.

The chain carries TRBV5-5 and TRBJ2-2; a possible D gene is TRBD2 (6 bases). The CDR3 spans 14 residues. Per the germline V gene, CDR1 is SGHKS and CDR2 is YYEKEE (reference sequence). V was cut by 5 bases and J by 4 bases, with 12 bases left in between. The CDR3 DNA reads TGTGCCAGCAGTTATGGACTATCCACCGGGGAGCTGTTTTTT. Encoded protein: CASSYGLSTGELFF.

This chain uses TRBV11-1 with TRBJ1-2; D perhaps matches TRBD1 (6 bases). CDR3 length: 14 amino acids. Trimming left V 5 bases short and J 4 bases short, with 14 bases between. Per the germline V gene, CDR1 is SGHAT and CDR2 is FQDESV (reference sequence). The CDR3, as DNA: TGTGCCAGCAGCCCCCGGGACAAGTCCTATGGCTACACCTTC. As protein: CASSPRDKSYGYTF.

This chain uses TRBV7-2 with TRBJ2-7; D is perhaps TRBD1 (5 bases). The CDR3 length is 13 residues. The germline V and J ends were trimmed by 4 bases and 2 bases, with 9 bases remaining between them. CDR1 and CDR2 from the germline V gene are SGHTA and FQGNSA. The DNA of the CDR3 is TGTGCCAGCAGCTCAGGGAATACCTACGAGCAGTACTTC. Translation: CASSSGNTYEQYF. The whole variable domain, filled in from reference TRBV7-2 and TRBJ2-7, reads GAGVSQSPSNKVTEKGKDVELRCDPISGHTALYWYRQSLGQGLEFLIYFQGNSAPDKSGLPSDRFSAERTGGSVSTLTIQRTQQEDSAVYLCASSSGNTYEQYFGPGTRLTVT.

The genes are TRBV15 and TRBJ1-1, with TRBD1 matching 12 bases. With V trimmed by 1 base and J by 3 bases, 3 bases remained unmatched. Germline V CDR1 and CDR2: LNHNV, YYDKDF (reference sequence). The CDR3 runs 16 residues. The CDR3 loop is CATSRVGTGGYTEAFF. The CDR3 nucleotides read TGTGCCACCAGCAGAGTAGGGACAGGGGGCTACACTGAAGCTTTCTTT.

The rearrangement uses TRBV30 and TRBJ1-3, with 8 bases fitting TRBD1. This CDR3 is built from 14 residues. Looked up from germline, CDR1 is GTSNPN and CDR2 is SVGIG (reference sequence). Unmatched junction bases numbered 6, after V lost 5 bases and J lost 3 bases. The CDR3, as DNA: TGTGCCTGGGCAGGGGGCGTCAGTGGAAACACCATATATTTT. Translating gives CAWAGGVSGNTIYF. Full variable domain (remainder filled in from reference TRBV30 and TRBJ1-3): SQTIHQWPATLVQPVGSPLSLECTVEGTSNPNLYWYRQAAGRGLQLLFYSVGIGQISSEVPQNLSASRPQDRQFILSSKKLLLSDSGFYLCAWAGGVSGNTIYFGEGSWLTVV.

The V gene is TRBV6-6, the J gene TRBJ2-2; 7 nucleotides match TRBD1. The J segment lost 3 bases and the V segment lost 2 bases, leaving 0 bases of the junction unmatched. The CDR3 sequence is 14 residues long. The germline CDR1 and CDR2 sequences are MNHNY and SVGAGI (reference sequence). The CDR3 DNA is TGTGCCAGCAGTTACCAGGGGGACACCGGGGAGCTGTTTTTT. This codes for CASSYQGDTGELFF.

The chain couples TRBV12-2 to TRBJ2-7; the table's TRBD2 call for D was not verified on the DNA. TRBV12-2 is noted as a pseudogene. The CDR3 consists of 8 residues. CDR3 DNA sequence: TGTGCAAGTCGCTGCGGGTACTTC. This codes for CASRCGYF.

The rearrangement uses TRBV25-1 and TRBJ2-2; weak D call: TRBD2 (5 bases). Trimming removed 3 bases at V and 5 bases at J, with 16 bases between. The CDR3 has 16 residues. Germline loops: CDR1 MGHDK, CDR2 SYGVNS. As DNA, the CDR3 is TGTGCCAGCAGTGATTCCCCGGGTGGAGGAACCGGGGAGCTGTTTTTT. It is translated as CASSDSPGGGTGELFF.

This CDR3 is CASSYAGQNEQFF. The CDR3 DNA is TGTGCCAGCAGTTACGCCGGACAAAATGAGCAGTTCTTC. The chain is built from TRBV6-6 and TRBJ2-1; TRBD1 is a possible D gene (5 bases). V gave up 2 bases and J gave up 7 bases, with 9 bases separating them. The germline gives CDR1 MNHNY, CDR2 SVGAGI (reference sequence). The CDR3 extends over 13 amino acids.

This chain joins TRBV4-1 and TRBJ2-7; D gene ambiguous. Germline V gives CDR1 MGHRA, CDR2 YSYEKL. This CDR3 spans 15 amino acids. Trimming removed 1 base at V and 2 bases at J, with 12 bases between. The DNA of the CDR3 is TGCGCCAGCAGCCAAGGAACGAGGCCTCCCTACGAGCAGTACTTC. It codes for CASSQGTRPPYEQYF.

The genes are TRBV5-4 and TRBJ2-2; D remains ambiguous. CDR3 length: 12 residues. Between the trimmed V and J ends, which lost 5 bases and 3 bases, there was a span of 5 bases. Germline V gene sequence: CDR1 SGHNT, CDR2 YYREEE (reference sequence). This CDR3 is CASRRDTGELFF. The CDR3, as DNA: TGTGCCAGCAGACGGGACACCGGGGAGCTGTTTTTT.

This rearrangement joins TRBV7-6 to TRBJ2-5; D gene uncertain. CDR1 and CDR2 from the germline V gene are SGHVS and FNYEAQ. Trimming removed 4 bases from V and 0 bases from J, with 12 bases in between. CDR3 size: 15 residues. CDR3 protein: CASSSSLGNQETQYF. CDR3 nucleotide sequence: TGTGCCAGCAGCTCCTCATTGGGCAACCAAGAGACCCAGTACTTC.

This clone is judged medium-sized. The chain links TRBV4-3 to TRBJ1-2; maybe TRBD1 (6 bases). Trimming removed 2 bases at V and 4 bases at J, with 14 bases between. The CDR3 totals 15 residues. Germline V CDR1 and CDR2: LGHNA, YSLEER. The CDR3 loop is CASSQYETGGYGYTF. The CDR3 region has the DNA TGCGCCAGCAGCCAATACGAGACAGGAGGCTATGGCTACACCTTC.